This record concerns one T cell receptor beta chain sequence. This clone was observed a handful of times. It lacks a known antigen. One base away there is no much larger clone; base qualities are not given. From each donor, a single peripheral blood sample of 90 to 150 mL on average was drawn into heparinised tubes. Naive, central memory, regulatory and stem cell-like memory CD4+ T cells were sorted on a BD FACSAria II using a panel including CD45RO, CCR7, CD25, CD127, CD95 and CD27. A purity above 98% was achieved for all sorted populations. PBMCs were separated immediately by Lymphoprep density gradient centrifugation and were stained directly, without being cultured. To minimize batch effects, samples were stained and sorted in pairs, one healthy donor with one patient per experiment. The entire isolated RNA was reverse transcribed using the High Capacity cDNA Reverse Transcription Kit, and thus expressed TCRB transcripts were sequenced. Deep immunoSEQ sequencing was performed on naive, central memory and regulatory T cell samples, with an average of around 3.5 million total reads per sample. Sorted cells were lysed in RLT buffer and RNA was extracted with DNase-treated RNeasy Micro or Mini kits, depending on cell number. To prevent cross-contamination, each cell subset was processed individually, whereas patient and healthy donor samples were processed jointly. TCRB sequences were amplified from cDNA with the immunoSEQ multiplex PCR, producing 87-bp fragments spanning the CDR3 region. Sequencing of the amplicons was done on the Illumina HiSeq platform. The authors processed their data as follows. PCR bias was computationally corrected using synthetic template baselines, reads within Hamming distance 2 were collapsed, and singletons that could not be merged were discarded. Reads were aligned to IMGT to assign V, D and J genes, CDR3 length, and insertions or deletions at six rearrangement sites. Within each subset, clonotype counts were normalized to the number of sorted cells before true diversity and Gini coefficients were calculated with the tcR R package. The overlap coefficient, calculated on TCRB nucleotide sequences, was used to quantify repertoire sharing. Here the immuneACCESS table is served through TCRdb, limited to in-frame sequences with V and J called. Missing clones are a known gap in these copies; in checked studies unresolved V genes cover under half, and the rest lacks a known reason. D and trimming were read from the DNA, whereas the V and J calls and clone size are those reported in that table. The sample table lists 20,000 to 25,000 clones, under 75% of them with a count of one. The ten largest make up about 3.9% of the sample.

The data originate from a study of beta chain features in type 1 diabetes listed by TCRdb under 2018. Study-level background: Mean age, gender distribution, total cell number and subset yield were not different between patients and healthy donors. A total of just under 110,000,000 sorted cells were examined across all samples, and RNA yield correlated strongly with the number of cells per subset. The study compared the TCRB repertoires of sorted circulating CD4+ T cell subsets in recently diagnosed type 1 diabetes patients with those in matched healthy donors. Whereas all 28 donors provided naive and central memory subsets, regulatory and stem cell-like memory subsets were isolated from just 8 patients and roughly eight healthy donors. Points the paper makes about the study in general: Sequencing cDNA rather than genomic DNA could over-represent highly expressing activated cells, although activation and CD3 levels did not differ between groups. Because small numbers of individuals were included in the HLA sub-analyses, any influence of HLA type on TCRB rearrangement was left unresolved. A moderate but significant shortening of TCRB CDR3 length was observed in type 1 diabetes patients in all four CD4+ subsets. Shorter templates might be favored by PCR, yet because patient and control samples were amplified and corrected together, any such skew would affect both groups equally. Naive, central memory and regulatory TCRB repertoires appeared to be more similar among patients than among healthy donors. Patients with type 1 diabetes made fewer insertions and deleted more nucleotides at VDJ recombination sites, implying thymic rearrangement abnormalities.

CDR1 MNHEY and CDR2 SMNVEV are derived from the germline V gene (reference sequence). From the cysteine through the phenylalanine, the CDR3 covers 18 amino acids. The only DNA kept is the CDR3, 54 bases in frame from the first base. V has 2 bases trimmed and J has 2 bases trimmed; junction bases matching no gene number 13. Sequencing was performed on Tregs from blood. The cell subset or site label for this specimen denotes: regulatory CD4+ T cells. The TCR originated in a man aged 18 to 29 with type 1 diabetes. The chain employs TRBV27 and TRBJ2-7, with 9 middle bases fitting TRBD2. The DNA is TGTGCCAGCAGTTTAAAACCACCCAATAGCGGGAGCCCCTACGAGCAGTACTTC. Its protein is CASSLKPPNSGSPYEQYF.